This entry lists 30 T cell receptor beta chains sequenced from one sample in a study of cytomegalovirus exposure and HLA in healthy donors. PCR involved 60 Vbeta and 13 Jbeta primers. Profiled with immunoSEQ multiplex PCR; TCRdb holds only in-frame clones, not every one. In the table there are around 160,000 clones, around 84% of which are singletons. The sample consisted of PBMCs. All receptors come from a man aged 40-55 years in good health and CMV-seropositive.

This rearrangement joins TRBV19 to TRBJ1-2, with D unclear. Trimming pared 7 bases from V and 2 bases from J, leaving 20 bases between. The CDR3 totals 16 residues. In germline, CDR1 is LNHDA, CDR2 SQIVND (reference sequence). This CDR3 is CASTRHSTLFNYGYTF. The DNA for the CDR3 is TGTGCCAGTACCCGACACTCAACCCTTTTCAACTATGGCTACACCTTC. Full variable domain (rest looked up from reference TRBV19 and TRBJ1-2): DGGITQSPKYLFRKEGQNVTLSCEQNLNHDAMYWYRQDPGQGLRLIYYSQIVNDFQKGDIAEGYSVSREKKESFPLTVTSAQKNPTAFYLCASTRHSTLFNYGYTFGSGTRLTVV.

J is TRBJ1-1 and V is TRBV2; tentatively, D is TRBD1 (5 bases). This CDR3 has 14 residues. The V gene lost 8 bases and the J gene lost 4 bases, with 17 bases spanning the gap. Germline V gives CDR1 SNHLY, CDR2 FYNNEI. This CDR3 is CASQVDSRITEAFF. CDR3 bases: TGTGCCAGCCAGGTCGACAGCCGGATCACTGAAGCTTTCTTT.

The chain's CDR3 is CASSPGLAGAYQETQYF. CDR3 sequence (DNA): TGTGCCAGTAGCCCGGGACTAGCGGGAGCCTACCAAGAGACCCAGTACTTC. This sequence joins TRBV9 and TRBJ2-5, with 14 bases lining up with TRBD2. CDR1 is SGDLS, CDR2 YYNGEE, per germline. V trimming: 8 bases; J trimming: 0 bases; junction bases outside the gene matches: 9. The CDR3 has 17 residues.

The chain is built from TRBV2 and TRBJ2-5; no clear D. Trimming removed 0 bases at V and 14 bases at J, with 13 bases between. Germline V gene data show CDR1 as SNHLY and CDR2 as FYNNEI. The CDR3 covers 12 residues. The CDR3 spells CASSEAKARIYF. The CDR3 DNA reads TGTGCCAGCAGTGAAGCGAAAGCTAGGATATACTTC.

The chain combines TRBV7-3 with TRBJ2-3; 7 nucleotides match TRBD2. CDR1 is SGHTA, CDR2 FQGTGA, per germline. V lost 1 base, J lost 6 bases, and 7 bases stayed unmatched. The CDR3 is made up of 15 amino acids. The CDR3 DNA reads TGTGCCAGCAGCTTAATTGGGCAAGCGGGGGATACGCAGTATTTT. Amino acids: CASSLIGQAGDTQYF.

The chain carries TRBV9 and TRBJ2-3, with D perhaps matching TRBD2 (6 bases). This CDR3 contains 14 residues. Germline CDR1 reads SGDLS; CDR2 reads YYNGEE. Deletions cut 3 bases from V and 8 bases from J, with 16 bases between. The CDR3 sequence: CASSEDPTRPTQYF. Here the CDR3 DNA reads TGTGCCAGCAGCGAGGACCCGACTAGGCCTACGCAGTATTTT. Together with reference TRBV9 and TRBJ2-3, the CDR3 gives the full variable domain: DSGVTQTPKHLITATGQRVTLRCSPRSGDLSVYWYQQSLDQGLQFLIQYYNGEERAKGNILERFSAQQFPDLHSELNLSSLELGDSALYFCASSEDPTRPTQYFGPGTRLTVL.

This clone was seen a single time. The CDR3 bases are TGTGCCAGCAGCCTAAGCGTAACTAGCACAGATACGCAGTATTTT. Translation: CASSLSVTSTDTQYF. The chain uses TRBV7-3 and TRBJ2-3, with no clear D. V shed 5 bases and J shed 0 bases, with 12 bases lying between them. The germline V gene has CDR1 SGHTA and CDR2 FQGTGA. This CDR3 is 15 amino acids long.

In its sample, this clone was seen once. The CDR3 DNA follows: TGTGCCAGCAGTTCCTCTACAGGTGGGGCGCAGAACACTGAAGCTTTCTTT. Translated: CASSSSTGGAQNTEAFF. The rearrangement joins TRBV28 to TRBJ1-1; perhaps TRBD1 as D (5 bases). V was shortened by 4 bases and J by 1 base, with 19 bases between the two germline ends. CDR3 length: 17 amino acids. Germline V gene data show CDR1 as MDHEN and CDR2 as SYDVKM.

The CDR3 loop is CASSLTSGATGELFF. The CDR3 nucleotides are TGTGCCAGCAGTCTGACTAGCGGGGCGACCGGGGAGCTGTTTTTT. The chain recombines TRBV6-6 with TRBJ2-2; 11 bases are a match to TRBD2. Per germline, CDR1 MNHNY and CDR2 SVGAGI (reference sequence). The CDR3 contains 15 residues. V dropped 5 bases and J dropped 5; count of bases not matched to a gene: 4.

This clone was detected only once. This chain uses TRBV6-5 with TRBJ1-1, with TRBD1 matching over 10 bases. Germline-derived CDR1 and CDR2 are MNHEY and SVGAGI. The CDR3 runs to 15 residues. The trim removed 2 bases at V and 2 bases at J, leaving 2 bases unmatched. CDR3 sequence reads: CASSYDRGRNTEAFF. The DNA of the CDR3 is TGTGCCAGCAGTTACGACAGGGGGCGTAACACTGAAGCTTTCTTT.

This clone has only one observation. The chain links TRBV10-3 to TRBJ2-5; 8 bases are a match to TRBD1. The CDR3 runs 15 residues. The junction had 8 bases not matched to a gene; V was cut back by 3 bases and J by 5 bases. The germline V gene encodes CDR1 ENHRY and CDR2 SYGVKD. The CDR3 region has the DNA TGTGCCATCAGTGACGGACAGGGCTTTACGGAGACCCAGTACTTC. Translation gives CAISDGQGFTETQYF.

Worth noting for this clone: Other DNA sequences of this sample code for an identical CDR3. The chain employs TRBV6-6 and TRBJ2-5, with D possibly matching TRBD1 (5 bases). CDR3 length: 14 amino acids. Trimming pared 6 bases from V and 3 bases from J, leaving 14 bases between. Germline CDR1 and CDR2: MNHNY and SVGAGI (reference sequence). The CDR3 here is CASRVDSRKETQYF. CDR3 nucleotides: TGTGCCAGCAGAGTAGACAGTAGAAAAGAGACCCAGTACTTC.

This clone appeared once. The chain links TRBV7-2 to TRBJ2-3; tentatively, D is TRBD2 (5 bases). The CDR3 is 17 amino acids. The germline V and J ends were trimmed by 3 bases and 3 bases, with 19 bases remaining between them. Per the germline V gene, CDR1 is SGHTA and CDR2 is FQGNSA. CDR3 sequence: CASSFPLTRRLTDTQYF. The DNA of the CDR3 is TGTGCCAGCAGCTTCCCTTTAACTAGGCGGTTGACAGATACGCAGTATTTT.

There are a few counts of this clone. This chain links TRBV7-2 with TRBJ2-3; TRBD1 aligns across 7 bases. The germline V gene encodes CDR1 SGHTA and CDR2 FQGNSA. This CDR3 comprises 12 residues. Germline trimming cut 5 bases from V and 9 bases from J; bases unmatched to any gene: 5. The DNA of the CDR3 is TGTGCCAGCAGCGCACAGGGGTTGACGCAGTATTTT. It translates to CASSAQGLTQYF.

This clone was seen a handful of times. The chain uses TRBV7-3 and TRBJ2-3; tentative D call: TRBD2 (6 bases). The CDR3 runs 14 residues. The germline gives CDR1 SGHTA, CDR2 FQGTGA. V was trimmed by 5 bases and J by 4 bases, leaving 13 bases between them. The CDR3, as DNA: TGTGCCAGCAGCGACAGAGGGAGGTCAGATACGCAGTATTTT. The encoded protein is CASSDRGRSDTQYF.

The chain combines TRBV19 with TRBJ1-2; no clear D. The germline gives CDR1 LNHDA, CDR2 SQIVND (reference sequence). This CDR3 is 15 amino acids long. Trimming removed 1 base at V and 7 bases at J, with 16 bases between. The CDR3 protein is CASSIGDVVAGGYTF. The CDR3, as DNA: TGTGCCAGTAGTATAGGTGATGTTGTTGCCGGTGGCTACACCTTC.

J is TRBJ2-1 and V is TRBV27; 11 nucleotides line up with TRBD2. Germline values: CDR1 MNHEY, CDR2 SMNVEV (reference sequence). J lost 4 bases, V lost 5 bases, and 10 bases had no gene match. There are 17 residues in the CDR3. CDR3 sequence reads: CASSTPSSGRPYNEQFF. The DNA of the CDR3 is TGTGCCAGCAGTACCCCCTCTAGCGGGAGGCCTTACAATGAGCAGTTCTTC.

J is TRBJ2-7 and V is TRBV6-5; 10 bases are a match to TRBD1. The CDR3 has 12 residues. CDR1 and CDR2 from the germline V gene are MNHEY and SVGAGI. The junction had 3 bases not matched to a gene; V was cut back by 8 bases and J by 5 bases. The chain's CDR3 is CASSGTGDEQYF. CDR3 DNA: TGTGCCAGCTCCGGGACAGGGGACGAGCAGTACTTC.

J is TRBJ2-7 and V is TRBV5-1, with 8 bases identical to TRBD2. V lost 4 bases to trimming and J lost 5 bases; unmatched junction nucleotides: 17. Germline CDR1 SGHRS, CDR2 YFSETQ. The CDR3 contains 17 residues. CDR3 DNA sequence: TGCGCCAGCAGCCCCGGGGCCCTAAGCGGGAGTGTGAACGAGCAGTACTTC. Protein product: CASSPGALSGSVNEQYF. Drawing the rest from reference TRBV5-1 and TRBJ2-7, the complete variable domain is KAGVTQTPRYLIKTRGQQVTLSCSPISGHRSVSWYQQTPGQGLQFLFEYFSETQRNKGNFPGRFSGRQFSNSRSEMNVSTLELGDSALYLCASSPGALSGSVNEQYFGPGTRLTVT.

The J gene is TRBJ2-1, the V gene TRBV6-5, with D uncertain. The CDR3 runs 14 residues. Germline CDR1 reads MNHEY; CDR2 reads SVGAGI. The germline V and J ends were trimmed by 4 bases and 6 bases, with 13 bases remaining between them. The chain's CDR3 is CASSSSPPGNEQFF. The CDR3 DNA sequence: TGTGCCAGCAGTTCCTCCCCTCCCGGCAATGAGCAGTTCTTC.

The chain has TRBV6-5 and TRBJ2-1, with 8 bases fitting TRBD2. Germline-derived CDR1 and CDR2 are MNHEY and SVGAGI. With 5 bases clipped from V and 0 bases from J, the junction kept 0 bases outside the gene matches. This CDR3 has 14 residues. The DNA for the CDR3 is TGTGCCAGCAGTAGCGGGGGCTCCTACAATGAGCAGTTCTTC. It is translated as CASSSGGSYNEQFF.

This clone was counted a single time. The CDR3 coding sequence is TGCGCCAGCAGCTTGGTGGTAGCGGGAGTCAGTGAGCAGTACTTC. Translating gives CASSLVVAGVSEQYF. This rearrangement joins TRBV5-1 to TRBJ2-7; 9 bases fit TRBD2. J lost 7 bases, V lost 0 bases, and 8 bases had no gene match. The CDR3 consists of 15 residues. Germline V gene sequence: CDR1 SGHRS, CDR2 YFSETQ.

The CDR3 region is CSAGGPVKGGTEAFF. The CDR3, as DNA: TGCAGCGCCGGTGGACCTGTAAAAGGGGGCACTGAAGCTTTCTTT. This chain links TRBV29-1 with TRBJ1-1; D might be TRBD1 (6 bases). In germline, CDR1 is SQVTM, CDR2 ANQGSEA. This CDR3 contains 15 residues. V was pared by 7 bases and J by 4 bases, with 22 bases between. Looking up the rest from reference TRBV29-1 and TRBJ1-1 gives the full variable domain: SAVISQKPSRDICQRGTSLTIQCQVDSQVTMMFWYRQQPGQSLTLIATANQGSEATYESGFVIDKFPISRPNLTFSTLTVSNMSPEDSSIYLCSAGGPVKGGTEAFFGQGTRLTVV.

In this sample, this clone turned up once. V is TRBV9 and J is TRBJ2-1, with D hard to call. Germline CDR1 and CDR2: SGDLS and YYNGEE. This CDR3 is 15 amino acids long. Trimming left V 2 bases short and J 1 base short, with 10 bases between. CDR3 loop: CASSVNSPSYNEQFF. The CDR3 DNA sequence: TGTGCCAGCAGCGTTAATTCTCCTTCCTACAATGAGCAGTTCTTC.

The V and J genes are TRBV9 and TRBJ2-1, with TRBD2 matching over 9 bases. Looked up from germline, CDR1 is SGDLS and CDR2 is YYNGEE. This CDR3 spans 16 amino acids. Unmatched junction bases numbered 8, after V lost 3 bases and J lost 4 bases. Here the CDR3 DNA reads TGTGCCAGCAGCGGATCTTTAGCGGGAGTGTACAATGAGCAGTTCTTC. The encoded protein is CASSGSLAGVYNEQFF. The full variable domain, rest sourced from reference TRBV9 and TRBJ2-1, is DSGVTQTPKHLITATGQRVTLRCSPRSGDLSVYWYQQSLDQGLQFLIQYYNGEERAKGNILERFSAQQFPDLHSELNLSSLELGDSALYFCASSGSLAGVYNEQFFGPGTRLTVL.

Points on this clone: In the same sample, other DNA sequences code for this CDR3. The chain recombines TRBV30 with TRBJ1-2, with 8 bases aligning to TRBD1. CDR1 and CDR2 from the germline V gene are GTSNPN and SVGIG (reference sequence). The CDR3 runs 11 residues. J was trimmed by 8 bases and V by 1 base; bases with no gene match: 0. CDR3 amino acids: CAWSAGGGYTF. Written as DNA, the CDR3 is TGTGCCTGGAGTGCAGGGGGCGGCTACACCTTC.

The rearrangement joins TRBV7-6 to TRBJ2-6; 8 bases are shared with TRBD1. CDR3 length: 14 amino acids. CDR1 is SGHVS, CDR2 FNYEAQ, per germline. The DNA of the CDR3 is TGTGTCGACGTGACAGGGGACGGGGCCAACGTCCTGACTTTC. Protein sequence: CVDVTGDGANVLTF.

This clone was observed a handful of times. V gene TRBV15 combines with J gene TRBJ1-2; D is undetermined. Trimming cost V 1 base and J 0 bases, with 12 bases left between them. Germline V gene lookup returns CDR1 LNHNV and CDR2 YYDKDF (reference sequence). This CDR3 has 16 residues. The DNA for the CDR3 is TGTGCCACCAGCAGAGTGGCAATTGAAGCTAACTATGGCTACACCTTC. Translating it yields CATSRVAIEANYGYTF.

This chain joins TRBV5-1 and TRBJ1-4, with 12 bases identical to TRBD1. The CDR3 runs 20 residues. From germline, CDR1 is SGHRS and CDR2 YFSETQ. V dropped 4 bases and J dropped 0; count of bases not matched to a gene: 13. The CDR3 sequence is CASSTGDRGLGSPTNEKLFF. CDR3 bases: TGCGCCAGCAGCACAGGGGACAGGGGGCTGGGATCCCCAACTAATGAAAAACTGTTTTTT.

The rearrangement uses TRBV7-8 and TRBJ2-3; D is possibly TRBD1 (5 bases). Germline values: CDR1 SGHVS, CDR2 FQNEAQ. The V gene lost 1 base and the J gene lost 7 bases, with 15 bases spanning the gap. There are 15 residues in the CDR3. CDR3: CASSLVVGAFNTQYF. As DNA, the CDR3 is TGTGCCAGCAGCTTAGTAGTAGGGGCCTTTAATACGCAGTATTTT.